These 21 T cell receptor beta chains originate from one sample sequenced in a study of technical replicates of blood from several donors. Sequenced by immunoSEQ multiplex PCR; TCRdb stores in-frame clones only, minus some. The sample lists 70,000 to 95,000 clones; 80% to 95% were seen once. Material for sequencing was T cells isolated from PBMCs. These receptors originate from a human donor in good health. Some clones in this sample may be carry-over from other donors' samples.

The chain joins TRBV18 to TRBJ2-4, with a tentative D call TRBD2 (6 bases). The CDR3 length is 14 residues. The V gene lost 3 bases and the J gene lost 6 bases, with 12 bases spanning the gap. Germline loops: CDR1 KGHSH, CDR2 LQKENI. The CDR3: CASSPSGVGNIQYF. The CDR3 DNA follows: TGTGCCAGCTCACCTAGCGGAGTGGGAAACATTCAGTACTTC.

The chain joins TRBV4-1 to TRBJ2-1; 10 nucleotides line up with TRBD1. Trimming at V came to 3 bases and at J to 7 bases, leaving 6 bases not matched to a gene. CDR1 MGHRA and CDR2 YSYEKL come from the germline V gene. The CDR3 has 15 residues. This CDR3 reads CASSHPGQGKNEQFF. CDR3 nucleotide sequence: TGCGCCAGCAGCCATCCGGGACAGGGGAAGAATGAGCAGTTCTTC.

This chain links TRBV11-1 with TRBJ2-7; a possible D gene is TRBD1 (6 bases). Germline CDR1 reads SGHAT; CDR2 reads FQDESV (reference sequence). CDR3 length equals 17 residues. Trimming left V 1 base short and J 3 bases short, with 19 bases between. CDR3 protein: CASSLVPGSGVDYEQYF. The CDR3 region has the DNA TGTGCCAGCAGCTTAGTACCAGGGTCAGGGGTTGACTACGAGCAGTACTTC. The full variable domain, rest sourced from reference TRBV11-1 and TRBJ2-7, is EAEVAQSPRYKITEKSQAVAFWCDPISGHATLYWYRQILGQGPELLVQFQDESVVDDSQLPKDRFSAERLKGVDSTLKIQPAELGDSAMYLCASSLVPGSGVDYEQYFGPGTRLTVT.

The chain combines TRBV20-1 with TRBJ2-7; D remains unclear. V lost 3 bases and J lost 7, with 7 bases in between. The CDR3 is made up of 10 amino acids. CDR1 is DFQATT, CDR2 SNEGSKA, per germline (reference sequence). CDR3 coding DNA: TGCAGTGCTAGTTCAGAAGAGCAGTACTTC. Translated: CSASSEEQYF.

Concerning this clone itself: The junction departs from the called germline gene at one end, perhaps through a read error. As DNA, the CDR3 is TGTGCCTTCCGCGGCGCAAAGCCCTTC. Protein: CAFRGAKPF. The rearrangement uses TRBV10-3 and TRBJ2-7; D ambiguous. CDR3 size: 9 residues. Per germline, CDR1 ENHRY and CDR2 SYGVKD.

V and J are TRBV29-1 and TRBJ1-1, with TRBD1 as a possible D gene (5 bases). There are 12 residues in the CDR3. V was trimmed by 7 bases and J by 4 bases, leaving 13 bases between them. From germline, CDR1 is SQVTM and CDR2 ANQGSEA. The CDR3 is CSEGESSTEAFF. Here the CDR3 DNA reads TGCAGCGAAGGGGAATCGAGCACTGAAGCTTTCTTT.

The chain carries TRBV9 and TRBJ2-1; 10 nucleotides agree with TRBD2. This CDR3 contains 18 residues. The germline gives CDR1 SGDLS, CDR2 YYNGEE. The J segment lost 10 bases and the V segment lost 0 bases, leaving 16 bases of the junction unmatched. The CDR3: CASSVDSLSLAGVKEQFF. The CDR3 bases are TGTGCCAGCAGCGTAGATTCCCTCTCGCTAGCGGGAGTAAAAGAGCAGTTCTTC.

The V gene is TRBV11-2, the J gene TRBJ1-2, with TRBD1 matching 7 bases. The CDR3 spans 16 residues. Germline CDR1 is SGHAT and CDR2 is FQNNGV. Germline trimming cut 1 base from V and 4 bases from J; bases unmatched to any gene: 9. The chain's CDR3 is CASSLGSLGQSYGYTF. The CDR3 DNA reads TGTGCCAGCAGCTTAGGTAGCCTGGGACAGAGCTATGGCTACACCTTC.

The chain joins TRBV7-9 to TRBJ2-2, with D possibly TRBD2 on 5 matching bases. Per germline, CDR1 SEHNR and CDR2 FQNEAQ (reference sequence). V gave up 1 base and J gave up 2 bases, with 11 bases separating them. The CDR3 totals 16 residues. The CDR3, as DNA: TGTGCCAGCAGCTTAGTGCCTAGCAATAACACCGGGGAGCTGTTTTTT. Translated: CASSLVPSNNTGELFF.

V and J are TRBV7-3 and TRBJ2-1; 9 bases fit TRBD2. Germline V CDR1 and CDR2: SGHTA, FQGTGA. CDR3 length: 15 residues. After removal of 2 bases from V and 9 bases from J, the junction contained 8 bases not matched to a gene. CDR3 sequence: CASSLHDSGRLEQFF. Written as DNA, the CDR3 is TGTGCCAGCAGCTTACACGATAGCGGGAGACTTGAGCAGTTCTTC.

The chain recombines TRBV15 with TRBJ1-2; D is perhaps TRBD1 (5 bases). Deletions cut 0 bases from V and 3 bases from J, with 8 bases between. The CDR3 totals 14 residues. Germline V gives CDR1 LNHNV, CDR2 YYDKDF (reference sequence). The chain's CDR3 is CATSRDRADYGYTF. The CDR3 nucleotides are TGTGCCACCAGCAGAGACAGGGCTGACTATGGCTACACCTTC.

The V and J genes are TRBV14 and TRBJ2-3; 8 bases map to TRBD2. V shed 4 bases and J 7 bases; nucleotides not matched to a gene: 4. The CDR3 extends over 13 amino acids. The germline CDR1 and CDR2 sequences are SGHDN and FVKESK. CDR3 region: CASSLLSGNTQYF. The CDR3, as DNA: TGTGCCAGCAGCCTTCTTAGCGGGAATACGCAGTATTTT. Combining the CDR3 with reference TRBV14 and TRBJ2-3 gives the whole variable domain EAGVTQFPSHSVIEKGQTVTLRCDPISGHDNLYWYRRVMGKEIKFLLHFVKESKQDESGMPNNRFLAERTGGTYSTLKVQPAELEDSGVYFCASSLLSGNTQYFGPGTRLTVL.

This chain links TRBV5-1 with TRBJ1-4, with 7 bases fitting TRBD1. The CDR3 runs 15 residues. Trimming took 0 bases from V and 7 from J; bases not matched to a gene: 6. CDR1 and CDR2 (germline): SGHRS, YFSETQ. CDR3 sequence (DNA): TGCGCCAGCAGCTTGGCGTCAGGGGGAGGTGAAAAACTGTTTTTT. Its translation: CASSLASGGGEKLFF.

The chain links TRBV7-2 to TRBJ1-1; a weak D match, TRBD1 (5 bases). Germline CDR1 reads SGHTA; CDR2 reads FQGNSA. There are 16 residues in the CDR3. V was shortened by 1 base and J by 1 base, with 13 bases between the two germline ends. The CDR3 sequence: CASSLVAGPQNTEAFF. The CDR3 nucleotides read TGTGCCAGCAGCTTAGTGGCGGGACCGCAGAACACTGAAGCTTTCTTT.

DNA for the CDR3: TGTGCCAGCTCCTATCAGGGGTATGAGCAGTTCTTC. It encodes CASSYQGYEQFF. The chain combines TRBV18 with TRBJ2-1, with a weak D call TRBD1 (6 bases). Per the germline V gene, CDR1 is KGHSH and CDR2 is LQKENI. The CDR3 is made up of 12 amino acids. V lost 6 bases to trimming and J lost 8 bases, with 11 bases between them.

The chain's CDR3 is CASSERYNYEQYF. The CDR3 region has the DNA TGTGCCAGCAGTGAACGGTATAACTACGAGCAGTACTTC. The gene calls are TRBV2 and TRBJ2-7; D is uncertain. The CDR3 is made up of 13 amino acids. The V end lost 2 bases, the J end lost 3 bases, and 8 bases lay between the germline ends. CDR1 and CDR2 from the germline V gene are SNHLY and FYNNEI.

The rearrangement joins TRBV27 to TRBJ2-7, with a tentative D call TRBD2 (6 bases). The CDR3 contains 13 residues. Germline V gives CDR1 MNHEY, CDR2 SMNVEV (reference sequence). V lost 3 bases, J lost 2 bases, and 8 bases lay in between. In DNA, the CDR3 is TGTGCCAGCAGTTTTAAGCGGGCCTACGAGCAGTACTTC. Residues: CASSFKRAYEQYF.

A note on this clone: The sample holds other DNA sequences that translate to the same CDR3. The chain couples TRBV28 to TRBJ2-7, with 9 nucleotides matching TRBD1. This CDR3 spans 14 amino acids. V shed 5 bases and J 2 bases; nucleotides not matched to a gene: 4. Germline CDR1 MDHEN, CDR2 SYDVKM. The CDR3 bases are TGTGCCAGCAGTAGTGGACAGGGGCCCTACGAGCAGTACTTC. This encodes CASSSGQGPYEQYF.

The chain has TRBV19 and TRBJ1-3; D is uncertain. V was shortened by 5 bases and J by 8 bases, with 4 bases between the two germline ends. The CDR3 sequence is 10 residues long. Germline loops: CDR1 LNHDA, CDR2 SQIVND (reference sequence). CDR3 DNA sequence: TGTGCCAGTAGTGCGGACACCATATATTTT. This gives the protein CASSADTIYF.

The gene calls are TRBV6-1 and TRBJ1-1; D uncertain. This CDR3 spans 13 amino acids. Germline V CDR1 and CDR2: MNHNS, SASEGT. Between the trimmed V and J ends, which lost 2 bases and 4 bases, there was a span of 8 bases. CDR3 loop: CASSEIWSTEAFF. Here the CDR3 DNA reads TGTGCCAGCAGTGAAATTTGGAGCACTGAAGCTTTCTTT.

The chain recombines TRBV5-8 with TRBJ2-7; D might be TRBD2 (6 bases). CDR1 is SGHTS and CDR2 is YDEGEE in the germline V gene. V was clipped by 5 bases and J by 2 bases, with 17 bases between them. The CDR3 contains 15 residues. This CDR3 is CASRRTNLGPYEQYF. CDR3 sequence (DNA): TGTGCCAGCAGGCGGACTAACCTAGGTCCCTACGAGCAGTACTTC. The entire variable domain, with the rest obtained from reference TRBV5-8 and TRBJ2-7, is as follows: EAGVTQSPTHLIKTRGQQATLRCSPISGHTSVYWYQQALGLGLQFLLWYDEGEERNRGNFPPRFSGRQFPNYSSELNVNALELEDSALYLCASRRTNLGPYEQYFGPGTRLTVT.